This T cell receptor beta chain was sequenced in a study of cytomegalovirus exposure and HLA in healthy donors. Study-level results: In vitro experiments confirmed that a few CMV-associated chains were specific for CMV antigens. The authors enumerated 150 to 200 TCR beta chains as linked to cytomegalovirus. The study found most TCR sequences rare, yet found some public TCRs in many donors. According to a subsequent analysis, TCR clusters from the first cohort were inclined to appear together in the 110 or so validation repertoires.

The repertoire was sequenced with immunoSEQ multiplex PCR; TCRdb's copy has only in-frame clones and lacks some. The sample carries about 130,000 clones, about 96% recorded once. The germline V gene has CDR1 MGHDK and CDR2 SYGVNS. The V segment lost 4 bases and the J segment 6 bases; nucleotides outside the gene matches: 6. This CDR3 has 14 residues. Concerning this clone: Its specificity is unknown.

Input material: PBMCs. This clonotype was sampled from a man between 18 and 35 years old in good health and CMV-seronegative. The genes are TRBV25-1 and TRBJ2-1; 7 nucleotides agree with TRBD2. The CDR3 region is CASSGGRRGNEQFF. The CDR3 bases are TGTGCCAGCAGTGGCGGGAGAAGGGGCAATGAGCAGTTCTTC.